This is a list of T cell receptor delta chains from one sample in a study of gamma-delta chains in newborns, infants, children. TCRdb redid clone calling on the reads using CATT. The sample has around 9,700 delta-chain clones, approximately 22% seen once. The sample consisted of blood. The origin of the receptors is a child who was a newborn, infant or young child, either healthy, febrile or measles-vaccinated (not recorded which). CDR3s include the opening cysteine and the closing phenylalanine or tryptophan. The order of the fields is J gene, D gene, V gene, clone size, CDR3 protein, CDR3 DNA. The D gene is left open where the match is weak. A clone size is listed for some rows: how often the clone was seen (once, few, many), or a class if it is expanded.

TRDJ1 TRDD3 TRDV2 . CACDALLGDTRLTSELIF TGTGCCTGTGACGCTTTACTGGGGGATACGCGTTTGACGAGTGAACTCATCTTT
TRDJ1 . TRDV2 . CACDTVGLWGADKLIF TGTGCCTGTGACACCGTGGGTTTATGGGGCGCCGATAAACTCATCTTT
TRDJ2 TRDD3 TRDV1 . CALGELIHYWGPLMALTAQLFF TGTGCTCTTGGGGAACTTATACATTACTGGGGGCCCCTAATGGCTTTGACAGCACAACTCTTCTTT
TRDJ2 . TRDV2 . CACDAVGGQALTAQLFF TGTGCCTGTGACGCCGTAGGGGGCCAAGCTTTGACAGCACAACTCTTCTTT
TRDJ1 TRDD3 TRDV1 few CALGELPGPPVIKLDTLKLIF TGTGCTCTTGGGGAATTGCCCGGACCCCCTGTCATTAAGTTGGATACGCTTAAACTCATCTTT
TRDJ1 . TRDV1 few CALGKIHLGPLLGGYYTDKLIF TGTGCTCTTGGGAAAATCCACCTTGGGCCTCTCCTAGGGGGCTATTACACCGATAAACTCATCTTT
TRDJ1 TRDD3 TRDV2 few CACGTLGVLNTDKLIF TGTGCCTGTGGCACCCTGGGGGTCCTCAACACCGATAAACTCATCTTT
TRDJ2 TRDD2 TRDV2 few CACDGVGPSSLTAQLFF TGTGCCTGTGACGGCGTTGGCCCTTCCTCTTTGACAGCACAACTCTTCTTT
TRDJ1 . TRDV1 few CALGDFTRVVGGGPTDKLIF TGTGCTCTTGGGGACTTTACTCGGGTGGTCGGCGGGGGGCCCACCGATAAACTCATCTTT
TRDJ1 . TRDV2 medium-sized CACDSLSLSADKLIF TGTGCCTGTGACAGCCTTAGCCTTTCGGCCGATAAACTCATCTTT
TRDJ1 . TRDV1 few CALFPGEDNTDKLIF TGTGCTCTTTTTCCGGGGGAAGACAACACCGATAAACTCATCTTT
TRDJ1 . TRDV2 . CACDTLLGTDKLIF TGTGCCTGTGACACCCTACTGGGTACCGATAAACTCATCTTT
TRDJ3 . TRDV2 . CACDPVGADSSWDTRQMFF TGTGCCTGTGACCCCGTGGGGGCAGATAGCTCCTGGGACACCCGACAGATGTTTTTC
TRDJ1 TRDD3 TRDV2 few CACDGLTGGQPPYTDKLIF TGTGCCTGTGACGGCTTGACTGGGGGACAACCTCCGTACACCGATAAACTCATCTTT
TRDJ3 TRDD3 TRDV2 medium-sized CACDTWGIQGSWDTRQMFF TGTGCCTGTGACACCTGGGGGATACAAGGCTCCTGGGACACCCGACAGATGTTTTTC
TRDJ1 TRDD3 TRDV2 medium-sized CACDSVLGDIGKLIF TGTGCCTGTGACAGCGTACTGGGGGATATCGGTAAACTCATCTTT
TRDJ1 . TRDV1 few CALLVRWGLEYTDKLIF TGTGCTCTTCTCGTAAGATGGGGGCTCGAGTACACCGATAAACTCATCTTT
TRDJ1 . TRDV1 . CALGAGPSSTYWVLDWTDKLIF TGTGCTCTTGGGGCAGGGCCTTCTTCAACTTATTGGGTTCTTGATTGGACCGATAAACTCATCTTT
TRDJ3 TRDD3 TRDV2 few CACNTAGGSSWDTRQMFF TGTGCCTGTAACACCGCTGGGGGATCCTCCTGGGACACCCGACAGATGTTTTTC
TRDJ1 TRDD3 TRDV2 . CACDKLGGSPYTDKLIF TGTGCCTGTGACAAGCTGGGGGGATCCCCATACACCGATAAACTCATCTTT
TRDJ3 . TRDV2 medium-sized CACDMVLVRGWDTRQMFF TGTGCCTGTGACATGGTACTGGTTCGTGGCTGGGACACCCGACAGATGTTTTTC
TRDJ1 . TRDV2 . CACDTLQGSPYTDKPIF TGTGCCTGTGACACTCTCCAGGGGAGCCCTTACACCGATAAACCCATCTTT
TRDJ1 TRDD3 TRDV2 medium-sized CACDILGLGDTGDTDKLIF TGTGCCTGTGACATCCTAGGCCTGGGGGATACGGGAGACACCGATAAACTCATCTTT
TRDJ1 TRDD3 TRDV2 . CACDSLVGDTRYTDKLIF TGTGCCTGTGACTCGCTTGTGGGGGATACTCGGTACACCGATAAACTCATCTTT
TRDJ1 . TRDV2 . CACDVLWSADKLIF TGTGCCTGTGACGTCCTTTGGAGCGCCGATAAACTCATCTTT
TRDJ1 TRDD3 TRDV2 . CACDGLPRLGDRDTDKLIF TGTGCCTGTGACGGCCTTCCACGACTGGGGGATAGAGACACCGATAAACTCATCTTT
TRDJ1 TRDD3 TRDV2 few CACDALLGDTFNTDKLIF TGTGCCTGTGACGCCTTACTGGGGGATACCTTCAACACCGATAAACTCATCTTT
TRDJ2 . TRDV1 few CALGVFRRVLRPQSLFF TGTGCTCTTGGGGTCTTTAGGCGAGTCCTCCGTCCCCAGTCACTCTTCTTT
TRDJ3 TRDD3 TRDV2 few CACDTTGGSWDTRQMFF TGTGCCTGTGACACTACTGGGGGCTCCTGGGACACCCGACAGATGTTTTTC
TRDJ1 TRDD3 TRDV2 few CACDTLSVLGDTTDKLIF TGTGCCTGTGACACCCTCTCTGTACTGGGGGATACAACCGATAAACTCATCTTT
TRDJ1 TRDD3 TRDV2 few CACDTVLGDSTRYTDKLIF TGTGCCTGTGACACCGTACTGGGGGATTCAACCCGGTACACCGATAAACTCATCTTT
TRDJ1 TRDD3 TRDV2 . CACDTVESGDIRSPDKLIF TGTGCCTGTGACACCGTAGAGTCGGGGGATATACGGAGCCCCGATAAACTCATCTTT
TRDJ1 TRDD3 TRDV2 few CACEGLPGDTDTDKLIF TGTGCCTGTGAGGGTCTACCGGGGGATACGGACACCGATAAACTCATCTTT
TRDJ1 TRDD3 TRDV2 few CACDTLLGDTEYTDKLIF TGTGCCTGTGACACCTTACTGGGGGATACGGAGTACACCGATAAACTCATCTTT
TRDJ1 TRDD3 TRDV2 large CACDPVLGDTPPPDKLIF TGTGCCTGTGACCCTGTACTGGGGGATACGCCCCCCCCCGATAAACTCATCTTT
TRDJ1 TRDD3 TRDV2 . CACDTLRATGDSSDKLIF TGTGCCTGTGACACCCTACGGGCTACTGGGGATAGTTCTGATAAACTCATCTTT
TRDJ1 TRDD3 TRDV2 . CACDSLSSRTGGYQMGFTDKLIF TGTGCCTGTGACTCACTTTCCTCCCGTACTGGGGGATACCAGATGGGGTTCACCGATAAACTCATCTTT
TRDJ1 TRDD3 TRDV2 medium-sized CACDTVLLGDQLYTDKLIF TGTGCCTGTGACACCGTACTACTGGGGGATCAATTGTACACCGATAAACTCATCTTT
TRDJ1 TRDD3 TRDV2 . CACDTVPFLDWGRKLGDKLIF TGTGCCTGTGACACCGTCCCCTTCTTGGACTGGGGCCGGAAACTGGGCGATAAACTCATCTTT
TRDJ1 TRDD3 TRDV2 . CACDTVGGTFLLWDTTTDKLIF TGTGCCTGTGACACCGTAGGGGGTACGTTCTTACTGTGGGATACAACCACCGATAAACTCATCTTT
TRDJ1 . TRDV1 . CALWALSYSYWGFPTDKLIF TGTGCTCTTTGGGCCCTTTCCTACTCTTACTGGGGGTTCCCAACCGATAAACTCATCTTT
TRDJ3 . TRDV2 medium-sized CACDTLGPQLWDTRQMFF TGTGCCTGTGACACATTGGGGCCTCAACTCTGGGACACCCGACAGATGTTTTTC
TRDJ1 . TRDV2 . CACGSRWGQYTDKLIF TGTGCCTGTGGCTCTCGCTGGGGACAGTACACCGATAAACTCATCTTT
TRDJ1 . TRDV2 . CACDTVGGVGGVLFAGDKLIF TGTGCCTGTGACACCGTCGGGGGAGTCGGTGGGGTATTGTTTGCTGGCGATAAACTCATCTTT
TRDJ1 . TRDV2 . CACDTLGLSSTDKLIF TGTGCCTGTGACACTCTGGGGCTCTCCTCCACCGATAAACTCATCTTT
TRDJ1 . TRDV2 few CACDTMGATDRLIF TGTGCCTGTGACACAATGGGAGCCACCGATAGACTCATCTTT
TRDJ2 TRDD3 TRDV1 few CALGEYFLSLSSGGYPRDLTAQLFF TGTGCCCTTGGGGAGTACTTCCTCTCCCTTTCTAGTGGGGGATACCCCAGGGATTTGACAGCACAACTCTTCTTT